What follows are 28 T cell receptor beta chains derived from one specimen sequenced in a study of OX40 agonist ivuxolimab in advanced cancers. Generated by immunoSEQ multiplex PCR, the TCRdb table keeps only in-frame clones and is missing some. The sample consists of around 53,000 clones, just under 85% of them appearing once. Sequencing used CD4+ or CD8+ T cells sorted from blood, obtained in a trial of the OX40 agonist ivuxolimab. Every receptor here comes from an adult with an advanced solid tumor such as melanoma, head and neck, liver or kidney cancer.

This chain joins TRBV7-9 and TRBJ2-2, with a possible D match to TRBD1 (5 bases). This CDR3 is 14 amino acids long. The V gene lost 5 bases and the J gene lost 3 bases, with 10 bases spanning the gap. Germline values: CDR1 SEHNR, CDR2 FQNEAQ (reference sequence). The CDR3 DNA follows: TGTGCCAGCAGCCGTCAGGGATACACCGGGGAGCTGTTTTTT. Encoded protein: CASSRQGYTGELFF.

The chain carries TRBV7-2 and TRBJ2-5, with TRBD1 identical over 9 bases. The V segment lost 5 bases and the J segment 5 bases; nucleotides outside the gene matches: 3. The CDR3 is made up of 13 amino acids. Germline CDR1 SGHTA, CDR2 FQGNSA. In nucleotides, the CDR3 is TGTGCCAGCAGCCCGGGGACAGGGGAGACCCAGTACTTC. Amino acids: CASSPGTGETQYF.

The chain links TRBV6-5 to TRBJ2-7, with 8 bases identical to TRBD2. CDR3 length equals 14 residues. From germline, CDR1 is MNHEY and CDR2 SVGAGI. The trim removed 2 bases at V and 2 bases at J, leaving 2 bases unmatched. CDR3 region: CASSYRGGPYEQYF. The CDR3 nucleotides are TGTGCCAGCAGTTACCGGGGGGGGCCCTACGAGCAGTACTTC.

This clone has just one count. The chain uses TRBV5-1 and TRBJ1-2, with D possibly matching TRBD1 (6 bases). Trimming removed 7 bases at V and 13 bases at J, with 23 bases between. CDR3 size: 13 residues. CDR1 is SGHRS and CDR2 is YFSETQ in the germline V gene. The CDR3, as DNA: TGCGCCAGCCGCCCACCCGGGACAAGCTATTGCACCTTC. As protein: CASRPPGTSYCTF.

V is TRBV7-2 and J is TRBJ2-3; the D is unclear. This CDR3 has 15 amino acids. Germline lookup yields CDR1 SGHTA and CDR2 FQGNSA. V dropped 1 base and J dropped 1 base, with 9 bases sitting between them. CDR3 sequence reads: CASSLGVWGTDTQYF. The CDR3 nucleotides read TGTGCCAGCAGCTTAGGTGTCTGGGGCACAGATACGCAGTATTTT.

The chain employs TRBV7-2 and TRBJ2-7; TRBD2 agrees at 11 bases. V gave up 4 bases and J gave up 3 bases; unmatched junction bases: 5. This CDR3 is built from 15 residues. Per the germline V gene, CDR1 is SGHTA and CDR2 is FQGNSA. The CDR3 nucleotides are TGTGCCAGCAGCTCTAGCGGGGGGCCGGGCTACGAGCAGTACTTC. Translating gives CASSSSGGPGYEQYF. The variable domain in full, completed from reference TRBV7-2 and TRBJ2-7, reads GAGVSQSPSNKVTEKGKDVELRCDPISGHTALYWYRQSLGQGLEFLIYFQGNSAPDKSGLPSDRFSAERTGGSVSTLTIQRTQQEDSAVYLCASSSSGGPGYEQYFGPGTRLTVT.

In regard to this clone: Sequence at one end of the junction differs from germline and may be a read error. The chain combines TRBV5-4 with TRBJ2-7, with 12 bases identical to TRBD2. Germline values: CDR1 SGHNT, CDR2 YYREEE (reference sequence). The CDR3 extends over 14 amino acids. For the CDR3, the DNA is TGCGCCAGCAGCCAAGGACTAGCGGGGTACGAGCAGTACTTC. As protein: CASSQGLAGYEQYF. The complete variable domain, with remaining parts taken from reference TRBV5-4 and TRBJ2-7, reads ETGVTQSPTHLIKTRGQQVTLRCSSQSGHNTVSWYQQALGQGPQFIFQYYREEENGRGNFPPRFSGLQFPNYSSELNVNALELDDSALYLCASSQGLAGYEQYFGPGTRLTVT.

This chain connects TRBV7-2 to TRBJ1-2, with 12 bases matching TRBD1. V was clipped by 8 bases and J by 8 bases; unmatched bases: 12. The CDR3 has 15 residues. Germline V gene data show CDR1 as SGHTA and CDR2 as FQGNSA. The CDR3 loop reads CASGAAGQGARGYTF. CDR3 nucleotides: TGTGCCAGCGGGGCGGCGGGACAGGGGGCAAGGGGCTACACCTTC.

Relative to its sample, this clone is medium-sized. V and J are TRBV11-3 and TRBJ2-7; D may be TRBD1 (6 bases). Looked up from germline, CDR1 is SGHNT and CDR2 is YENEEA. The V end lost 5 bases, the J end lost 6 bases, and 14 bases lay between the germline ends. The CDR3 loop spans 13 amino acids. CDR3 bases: TGTGCCAGCAGCCATGGACAGTCGGGCGAGCAGTACTTC. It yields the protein CASSHGQSGEQYF.

The CDR3 DNA sequence: TGTGCCAGCTCACCAGGCAGAGACATGAACACTGAAGCTTTCTTT. The encoded protein is CASSPGRDMNTEAFF. The chain links TRBV18 to TRBJ1-1; the D is unclear. Germline V gene sequence: CDR1 KGHSH, CDR2 LQKENI. The CDR3 extends over 15 amino acids. Trimming stripped 2 bases from V and 0 bases from J, with 10 bases between.

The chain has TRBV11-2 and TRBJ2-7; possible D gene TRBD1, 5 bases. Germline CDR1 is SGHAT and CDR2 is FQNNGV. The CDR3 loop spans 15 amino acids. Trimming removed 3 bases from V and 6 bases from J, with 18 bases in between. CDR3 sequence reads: CASSLGLGAQGEQYF. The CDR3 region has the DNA TGTGCCAGCAGCTTGGGCCTTGGGGCCCAGGGCGAGCAGTACTTC.

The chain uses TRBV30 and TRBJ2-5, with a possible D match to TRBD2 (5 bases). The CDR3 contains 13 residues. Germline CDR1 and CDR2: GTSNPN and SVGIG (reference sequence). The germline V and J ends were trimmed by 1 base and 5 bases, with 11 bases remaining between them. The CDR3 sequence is CAWSAGVKETQYF. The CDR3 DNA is TGTGCCTGGAGTGCCGGGGTGAAGGAGACCCAGTACTTC.

The CDR3 sequence: CASSLPVRTGRYEQYF. The CDR3, as DNA: TGTGCCAGCAGCTTACCAGTCCGGACAGGGAGGTACGAGCAGTACTTC. The chain recombines TRBV11-2 with TRBJ2-7; 8 bases are a match to TRBD1. With 2 bases clipped from V and 4 bases from J, the junction kept 10 bases outside the gene matches. Germline loops: CDR1 SGHAT, CDR2 FQNNGV. There are 16 residues in the CDR3.

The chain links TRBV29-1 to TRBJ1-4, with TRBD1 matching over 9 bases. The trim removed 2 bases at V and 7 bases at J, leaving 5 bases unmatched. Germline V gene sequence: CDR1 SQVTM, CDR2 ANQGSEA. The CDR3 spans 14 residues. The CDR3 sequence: CSVERTGAGEKLFF. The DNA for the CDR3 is TGCAGCGTTGAAAGGACAGGGGCAGGTGAAAAACTGTTTTTT.

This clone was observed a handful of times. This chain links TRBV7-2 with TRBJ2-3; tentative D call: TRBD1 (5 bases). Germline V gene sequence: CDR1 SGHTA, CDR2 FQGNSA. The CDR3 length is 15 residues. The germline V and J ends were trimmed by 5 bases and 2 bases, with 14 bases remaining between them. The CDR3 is CASSNRIPPTDTQYF. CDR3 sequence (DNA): TGTGCCAGCAGCAACAGGATCCCACCCACAGATACGCAGTATTTT.

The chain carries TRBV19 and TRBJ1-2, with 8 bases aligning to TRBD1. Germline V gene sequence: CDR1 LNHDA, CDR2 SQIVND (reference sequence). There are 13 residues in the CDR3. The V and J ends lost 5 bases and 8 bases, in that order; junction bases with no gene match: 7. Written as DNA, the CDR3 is TGTGCCAGTAGTCCTCAGGGGGCAAAGGGCTACACCTTC. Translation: CASSPQGAKGYTF.

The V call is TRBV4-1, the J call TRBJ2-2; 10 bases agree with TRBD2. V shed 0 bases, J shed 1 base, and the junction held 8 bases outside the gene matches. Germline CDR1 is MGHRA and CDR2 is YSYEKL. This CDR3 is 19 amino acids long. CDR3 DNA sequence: TGCGCCAGCAGCCAAGATCGCCCGCCTAGCGGGAGGAACACCGGGGAGCTGTTTTTT. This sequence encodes CASSQDRPPSGRNTGELFF.

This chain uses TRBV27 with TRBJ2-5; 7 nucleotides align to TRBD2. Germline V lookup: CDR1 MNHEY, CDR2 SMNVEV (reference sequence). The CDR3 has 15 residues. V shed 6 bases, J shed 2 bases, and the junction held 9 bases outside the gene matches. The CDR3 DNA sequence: TGTGCCAGCAGCCAGACTAGCCTAGATCAAGAGACCCAGTACTTC. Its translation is CASSQTSLDQETQYF.

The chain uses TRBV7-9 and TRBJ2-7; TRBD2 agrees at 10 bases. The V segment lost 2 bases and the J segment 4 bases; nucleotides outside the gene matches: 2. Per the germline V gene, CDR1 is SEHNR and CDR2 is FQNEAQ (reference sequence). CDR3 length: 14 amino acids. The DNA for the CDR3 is TGTGCCAGCAGCTTAACGGGACTAGCGTACGAGCAGTACTTC. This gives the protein CASSLTGLAYEQYF. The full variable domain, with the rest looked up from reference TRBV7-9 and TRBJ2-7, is DTGVSQNPRHKITKRGQNVTFRCDPISEHNRLYWYRQTLGQGPEFLTYFQNEAQLEKSRLLSDRFSAERPKGSFSTLEIQRTEQGDSAMYLCASSLTGLAYEQYFGPGTRLTVT.

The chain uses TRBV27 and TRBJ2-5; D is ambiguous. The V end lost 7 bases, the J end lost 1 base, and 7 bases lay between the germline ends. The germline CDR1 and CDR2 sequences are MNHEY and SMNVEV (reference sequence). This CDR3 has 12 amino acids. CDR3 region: CASKRCQETQYF. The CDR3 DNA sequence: TGTGCCAGCAAGCGATGCCAAGAGACCCAGTACTTC.

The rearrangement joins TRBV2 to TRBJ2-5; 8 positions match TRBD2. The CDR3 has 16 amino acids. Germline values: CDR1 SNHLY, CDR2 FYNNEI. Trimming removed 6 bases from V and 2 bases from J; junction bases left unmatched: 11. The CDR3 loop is CASRLRLAPPQETQYF. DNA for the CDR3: TGTGCCAGCAGACTTAGACTAGCGCCGCCACAAGAGACCCAGTACTTC.

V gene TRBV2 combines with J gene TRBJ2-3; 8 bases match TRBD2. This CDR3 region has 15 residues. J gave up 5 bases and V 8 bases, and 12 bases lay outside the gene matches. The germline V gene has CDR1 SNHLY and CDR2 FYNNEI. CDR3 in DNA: TGTGCCAGCCGTCTAGCGGGTTTTTCGGGAGATACGCAGTATTTT. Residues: CASRLAGFSGDTQYF.

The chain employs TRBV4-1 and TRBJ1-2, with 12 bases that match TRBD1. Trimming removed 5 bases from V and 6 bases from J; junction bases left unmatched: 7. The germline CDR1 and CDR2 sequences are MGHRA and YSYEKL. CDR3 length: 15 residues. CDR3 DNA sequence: TGCGCCAGCAGCTCCCCGGGACAGGGGGCGAATGGCTACACCTTC. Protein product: CASSSPGQGANGYTF.

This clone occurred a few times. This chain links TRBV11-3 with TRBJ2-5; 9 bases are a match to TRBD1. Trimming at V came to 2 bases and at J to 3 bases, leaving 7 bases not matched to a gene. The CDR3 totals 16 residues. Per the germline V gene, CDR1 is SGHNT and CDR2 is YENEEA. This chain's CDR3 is CASSLLDRGQEETQYF. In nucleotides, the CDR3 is TGTGCCAGCAGCTTACTGGACAGGGGACAAGAAGAGACCCAGTACTTC.

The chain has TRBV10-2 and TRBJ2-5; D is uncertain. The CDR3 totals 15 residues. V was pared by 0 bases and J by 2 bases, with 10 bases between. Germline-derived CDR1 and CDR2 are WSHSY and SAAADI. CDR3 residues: CASSESQRIQETQYF. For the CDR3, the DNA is TGCGCCAGCAGTGAGTCCCAACGGATACAAGAGACCCAGTACTTC.

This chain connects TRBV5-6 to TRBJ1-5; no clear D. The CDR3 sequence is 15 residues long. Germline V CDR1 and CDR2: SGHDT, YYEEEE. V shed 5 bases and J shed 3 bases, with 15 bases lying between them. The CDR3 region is CASRAYFSYNQPQHF. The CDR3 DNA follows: TGTGCCAGCAGAGCCTACTTTTCCTACAATCAGCCCCAGCATTTT.

CDR3 loop: CASSPGGGMQMNTEAFF. DNA for the CDR3: TGTGCCAGCAGCCCGGGAGGGGGCATGCAAATGAACACTGAAGCTTTCTTT. The chain employs TRBV5-6 and TRBJ1-1, with 7 bases lining up with TRBD1. The CDR3 length is 17 residues. Per the germline V gene, CDR1 is SGHDT and CDR2 is YYEEEE. With V trimmed by 4 bases and J by 0 bases, 12 bases remained unmatched.

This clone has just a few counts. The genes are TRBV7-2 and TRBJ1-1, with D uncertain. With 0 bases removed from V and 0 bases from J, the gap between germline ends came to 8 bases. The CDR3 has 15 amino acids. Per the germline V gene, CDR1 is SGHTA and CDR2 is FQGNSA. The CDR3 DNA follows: TGTGCCAGCAGCTTAGCTCGGGTAATGAACACTGAAGCTTTCTTT. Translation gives CASSLARVMNTEAFF.